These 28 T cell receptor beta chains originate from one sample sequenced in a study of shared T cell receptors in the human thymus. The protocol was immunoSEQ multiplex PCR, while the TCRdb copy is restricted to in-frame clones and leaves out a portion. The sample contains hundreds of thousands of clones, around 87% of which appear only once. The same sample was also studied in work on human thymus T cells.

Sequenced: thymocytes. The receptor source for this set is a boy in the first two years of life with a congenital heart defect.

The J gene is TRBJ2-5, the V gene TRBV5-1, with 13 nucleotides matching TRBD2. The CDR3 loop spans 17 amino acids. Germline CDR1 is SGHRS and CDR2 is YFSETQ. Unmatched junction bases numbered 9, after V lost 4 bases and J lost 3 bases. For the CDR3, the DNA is TGCGCCAGCAGCGACGGACTAGCGGGGGAAGGAGAAGAGACCCAGTACTTC. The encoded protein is CASSDGLAGEGEETQYF.

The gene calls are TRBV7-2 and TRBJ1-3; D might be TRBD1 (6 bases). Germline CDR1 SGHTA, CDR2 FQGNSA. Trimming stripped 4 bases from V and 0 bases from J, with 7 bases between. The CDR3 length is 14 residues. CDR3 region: CASSSQGSGNTIYF. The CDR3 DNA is TGTGCCAGCAGCTCACAGGGCTCTGGAAACACCATATATTTT. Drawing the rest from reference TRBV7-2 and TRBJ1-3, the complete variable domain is GAGVSQSPSNKVTEKGKDVELRCDPISGHTALYWYRQSLGQGLEFLIYFQGNSAPDKSGLPSDRFSAERTGGSVSTLTIQRTQQEDSAVYLCASSSQGSGNTIYFGEGSWLTVV.

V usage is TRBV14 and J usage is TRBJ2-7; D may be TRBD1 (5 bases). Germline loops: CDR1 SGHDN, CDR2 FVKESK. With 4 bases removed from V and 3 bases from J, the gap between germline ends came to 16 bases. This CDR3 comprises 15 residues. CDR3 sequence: CASSPKQVVDYEQYF. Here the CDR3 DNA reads TGTGCCAGCAGCCCAAAACAGGTAGTTGACTACGAGCAGTACTTC.

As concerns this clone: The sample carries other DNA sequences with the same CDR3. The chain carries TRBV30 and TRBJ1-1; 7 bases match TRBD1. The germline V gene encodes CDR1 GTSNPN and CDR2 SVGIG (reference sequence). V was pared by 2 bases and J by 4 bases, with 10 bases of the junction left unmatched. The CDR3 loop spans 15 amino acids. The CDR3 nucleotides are TGTGCCTGGAGTCCCCGGGACAGCGTGCCCACTGAAGCTTTCTTT. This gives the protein CAWSPRDSVPTEAFF.

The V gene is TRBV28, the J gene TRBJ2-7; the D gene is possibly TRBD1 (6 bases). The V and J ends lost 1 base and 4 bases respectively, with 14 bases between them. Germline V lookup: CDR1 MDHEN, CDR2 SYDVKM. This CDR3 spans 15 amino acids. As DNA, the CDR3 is TGTGCCAGCAGTTTATACACCGGGACATCGTACGAGCAGTACTTC. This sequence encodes CASSLYTGTSYEQYF.

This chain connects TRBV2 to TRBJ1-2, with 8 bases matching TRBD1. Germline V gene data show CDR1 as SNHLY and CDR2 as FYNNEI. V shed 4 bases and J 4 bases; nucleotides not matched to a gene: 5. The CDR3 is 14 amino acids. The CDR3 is CASSGGTGLYGYTF. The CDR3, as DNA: TGTGCCAGCAGTGGGGGGACAGGTCTCTATGGCTACACCTTC. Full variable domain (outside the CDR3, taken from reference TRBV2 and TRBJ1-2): EPEVTQTPSHQVTQMGQEVILRCVPISNHLYFYWYRQILGQKVEFLVSFYNNEISEKSEIFDDQFSVERPDGSNFTLKIRSTKLEDSAMYFCASSGGTGLYGYTFGSGTRLTVV.

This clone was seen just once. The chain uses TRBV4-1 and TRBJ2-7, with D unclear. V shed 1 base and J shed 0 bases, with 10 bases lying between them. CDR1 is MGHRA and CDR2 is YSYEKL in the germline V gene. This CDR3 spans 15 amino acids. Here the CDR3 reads CASSQVADDSYEQYF. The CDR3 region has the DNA TGCGCCAGCAGCCAAGTGGCGGATGACTCCTACGAGCAGTACTTC.

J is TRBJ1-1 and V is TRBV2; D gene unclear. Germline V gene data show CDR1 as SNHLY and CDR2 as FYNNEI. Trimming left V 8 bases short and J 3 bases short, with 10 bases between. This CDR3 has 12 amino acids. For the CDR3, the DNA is TGTGCCAGCCTTGGAGGAGACACTGAAGCTTTCTTT. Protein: CASLGGDTEAFF.

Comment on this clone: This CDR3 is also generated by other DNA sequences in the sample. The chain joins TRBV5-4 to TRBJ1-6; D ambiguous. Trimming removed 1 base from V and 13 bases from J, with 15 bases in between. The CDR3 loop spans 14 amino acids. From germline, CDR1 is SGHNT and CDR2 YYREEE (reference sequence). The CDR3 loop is CASSLSGPGSPLHF. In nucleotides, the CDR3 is TGTGCCAGCAGCTTGTCGGGTCCGGGTTCCCCCCTCCACTTT.

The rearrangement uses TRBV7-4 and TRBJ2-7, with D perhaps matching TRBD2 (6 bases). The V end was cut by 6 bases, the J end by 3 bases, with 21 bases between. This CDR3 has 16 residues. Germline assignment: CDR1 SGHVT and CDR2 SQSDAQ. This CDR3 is CASRTGTCRRIYEQYF. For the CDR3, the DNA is TGTGCCAGCAGGACCGGGACTTGCAGGAGAATCTACGAGCAGTACTTC.

The CDR3 bases are TGTGCCTGGAAAGGGAGGACAGGGAGCGACGAGCAGTACTTC. This encodes CAWKGRTGSDEQYF. The rearrangement joins TRBV30 to TRBJ2-7, with TRBD1 matching 8 bases. Trimming took 4 bases from V and 5 from J; bases not matched to a gene: 10. CDR3 size: 14 residues. Germline V gene sequence: CDR1 GTSNPN, CDR2 SVGIG (reference sequence).

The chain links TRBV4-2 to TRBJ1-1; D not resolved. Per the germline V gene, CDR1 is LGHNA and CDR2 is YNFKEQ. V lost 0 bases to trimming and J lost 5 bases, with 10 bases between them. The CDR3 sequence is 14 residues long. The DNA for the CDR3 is TGTGCCAGCAGCCAAGAAGATAGGAGGACTGAAGCTTTCTTT. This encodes CASSQEDRRTEAFF.

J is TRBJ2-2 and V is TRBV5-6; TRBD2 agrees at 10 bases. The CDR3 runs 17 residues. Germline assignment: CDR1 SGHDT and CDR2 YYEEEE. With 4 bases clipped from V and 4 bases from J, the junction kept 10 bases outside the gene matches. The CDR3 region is CASSSLGAGGPTGELFF. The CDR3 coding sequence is TGTGCCAGCAGCAGCCTAGGAGCGGGAGGGCCCACCGGGGAGCTGTTTTTT. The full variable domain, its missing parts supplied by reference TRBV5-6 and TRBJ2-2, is DAGVTQSPTHLIKTRGQQVTLRCSPKSGHDTVSWYQQALGQGPQFIFQYYEEEERQRGNFPDRFSGHQFPNYSSELNVNALLLGDSALYLCASSSLGAGGPTGELFFGEGSRLTVL.

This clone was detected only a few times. The CDR3 reads CASSQILHTGELFF. The CDR3 DNA reads TGCGCCAGCAGCCAAATACTCCACACCGGGGAGCTGTTTTTT. The V call is TRBV4-3, the J call TRBJ2-2; D unresolved. The CDR3 runs to 14 residues. Trimming took 2 bases from V and 3 from J, leaving 7 bases between them. Germline V gene data show CDR1 as LGHNA and CDR2 as YSLEER.

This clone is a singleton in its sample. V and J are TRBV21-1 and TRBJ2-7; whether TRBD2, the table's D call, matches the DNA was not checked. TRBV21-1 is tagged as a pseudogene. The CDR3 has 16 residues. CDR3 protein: CASSLRRGSGTYEQYF. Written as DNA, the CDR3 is TGTGCCAGCAGCCTGAGGAGGGGTAGCGGCACCTACGAGCAGTACTTC.

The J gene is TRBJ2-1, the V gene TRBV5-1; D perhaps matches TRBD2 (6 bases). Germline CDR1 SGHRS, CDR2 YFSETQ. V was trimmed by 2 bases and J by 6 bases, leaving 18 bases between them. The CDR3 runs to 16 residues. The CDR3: CASSFSGGPASNEQFF. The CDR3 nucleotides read TGCGCCAGCAGCTTCTCTGGAGGGCCGGCGAGCAATGAGCAGTTCTTC.

Here the CDR3 DNA reads TGCAGCGTTGAAGGATTAGGGCAGGGCGGGGTTCATGGCTACACCTTC. As protein: CSVEGLGQGGVHGYTF. V usage is TRBV29-1 and J usage is TRBJ1-2, with a possible D match to TRBD1 (5 bases). The germline V and J ends were trimmed by 1 base and 6 bases, with 21 bases remaining between them. CDR1 is SQVTM and CDR2 is ANQGSEA in the germline V gene. The CDR3 has 16 amino acids.

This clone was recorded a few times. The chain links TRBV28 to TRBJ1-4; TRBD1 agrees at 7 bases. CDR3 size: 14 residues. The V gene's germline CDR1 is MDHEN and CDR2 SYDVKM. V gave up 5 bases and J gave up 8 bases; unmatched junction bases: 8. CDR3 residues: CASSQQGMGEKLFF. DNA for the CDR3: TGTGCCAGCAGTCAACAGGGGATGGGGGAAAAACTGTTTTTT.

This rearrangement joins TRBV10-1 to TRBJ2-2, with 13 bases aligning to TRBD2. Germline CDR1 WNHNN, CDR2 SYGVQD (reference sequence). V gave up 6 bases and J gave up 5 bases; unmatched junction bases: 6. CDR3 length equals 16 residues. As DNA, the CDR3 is TGCGCCAGCAGCGGGACTAGCGGGGTTGGGACCGGGGAGCTGTTTTTT. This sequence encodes CASSGTSGVGTGELFF.

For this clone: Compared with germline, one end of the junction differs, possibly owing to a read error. The CDR3 spells CASMEGTGSNF. In DNA, the CDR3 is TGCGCCAGCATGGAGGGGACAGGGTCCAACTTC. The chain employs TRBV10-2 and TRBJ2-7, with TRBD1 identical over 9 bases. This CDR3 is built from 11 residues. Germline CDR1 is WSHSY and CDR2 is SAAADI.

CDR3 residues: CASSLDRETNEKLFF. CDR3 nucleotide sequence: TGTGCCAGCAGCCTCGACAGGGAAACTAATGAAAAACTGTTTTTT. The chain is built from TRBV7-3 and TRBJ1-4, with 7 bases lining up with TRBD1. The CDR3 is 15 residues long. From germline, CDR1 is SGHTA and CDR2 FQGTGA. V was pared by 5 bases and J by 1 base, with 4 bases of the junction left unmatched.

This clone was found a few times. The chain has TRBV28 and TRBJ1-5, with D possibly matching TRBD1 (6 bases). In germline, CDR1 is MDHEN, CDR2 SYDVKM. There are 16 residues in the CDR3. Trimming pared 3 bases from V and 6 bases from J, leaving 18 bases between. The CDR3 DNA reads TGTGCCAGCAGTTTGGCCCGCGGGGGGCTCGGTCAGCCCCAGCATTTT. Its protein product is CASSLARGGLGQPQHF. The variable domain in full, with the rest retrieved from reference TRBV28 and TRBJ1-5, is DVKVTQSSRYLVKRTGEKVFLECVQDMDHENMFWYRQDPGLGLRLIYFSYDVKMKEKGDIPEGYSVSREKKERFSLILESASTNQTSMYLCASSLARGGLGQPQHFGDGTRLSIL.

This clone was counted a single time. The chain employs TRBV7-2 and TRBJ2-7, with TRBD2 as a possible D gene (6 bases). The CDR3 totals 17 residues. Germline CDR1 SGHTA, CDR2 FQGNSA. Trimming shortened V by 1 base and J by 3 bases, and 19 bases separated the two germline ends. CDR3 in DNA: TGTGCCAGCAGCTTAGTTGGGGGTGGAGGGTCTCACTACGAGCAGTACTTC. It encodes CASSLVGGGGSHYEQYF.

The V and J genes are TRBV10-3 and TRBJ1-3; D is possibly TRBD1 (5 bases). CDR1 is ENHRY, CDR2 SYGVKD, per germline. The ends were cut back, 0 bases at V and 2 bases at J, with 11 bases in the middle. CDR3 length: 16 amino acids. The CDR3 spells CAISESSGGAGNTIYF. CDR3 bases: TGTGCCATCAGTGAGTCGAGCGGGGGAGCTGGAAACACCATATATTTT.

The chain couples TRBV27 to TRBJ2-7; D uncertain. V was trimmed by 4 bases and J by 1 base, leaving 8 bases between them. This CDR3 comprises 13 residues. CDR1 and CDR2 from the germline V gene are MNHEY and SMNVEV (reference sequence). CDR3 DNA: TGTGCCAGCAGTTATGGGCCGTCCTACGAGCAGTACTTC. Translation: CASSYGPSYEQYF.

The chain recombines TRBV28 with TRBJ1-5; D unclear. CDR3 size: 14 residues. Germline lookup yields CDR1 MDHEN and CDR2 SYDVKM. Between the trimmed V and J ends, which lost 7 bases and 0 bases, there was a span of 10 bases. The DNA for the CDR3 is TGTGCCAGCAACCCAACAGTTAGCAATCAGCCCCAGCATTTT. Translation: CASNPTVSNQPQHF.

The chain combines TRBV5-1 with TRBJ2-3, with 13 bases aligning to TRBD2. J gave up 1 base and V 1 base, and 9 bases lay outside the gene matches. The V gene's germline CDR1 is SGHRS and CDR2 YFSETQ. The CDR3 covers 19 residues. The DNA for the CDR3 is TGCGCCAGCAGCTTGTTACAGGGGGGACTAGCGGGGCGCACAGATACGCAGTATTTT. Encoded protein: CASSLLQGGLAGRTDTQYF.

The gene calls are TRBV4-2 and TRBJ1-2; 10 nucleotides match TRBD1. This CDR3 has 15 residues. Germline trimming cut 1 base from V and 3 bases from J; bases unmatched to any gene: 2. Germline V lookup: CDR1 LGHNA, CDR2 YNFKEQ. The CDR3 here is CASSQVGTGDYGYTF. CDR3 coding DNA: TGTGCCAGCAGCCAAGTTGGGACAGGGGACTATGGCTACACCTTC.